A single sample is the source of the 27 T cell receptor beta chains below, sequenced in a study of CD8 T cells in ankylosing spondylitis. TCRdb re-called the 5' RACE reads with MiXCR, one entry per CDR3 protein. There are around 330,000 distinct CDR3 sequences in the sample; around a tenth occur only once, and roughly 9.2% lies in the top ten. The sequencing input was blood, either unsorted or a sorted T cell fraction (not recorded which). Source of these receptors: a female donor with ankylosing spondylitis or in good health (not recorded which).

At least ten counts were recorded for this clonotype. The rearrangement links TRBV20-1 to TRBJ2-3, with 8 positions matching TRBD1. V lost 6 bases to trimming and J lost 2 bases; unmatched junction nucleotides: 10. CDR1 and CDR2 (germline): DFQATT, SNEGSKA (reference sequence). The CDR3 sequence is 15 residues long. The CDR3 protein is CSAPPGQGLTDTQYF. DNA for the CDR3: TGCAGTGCCCCGCCAGGACAGGGACTCACAGATACGCAGTATTTT.

This clonotype was seen ten or more times. The rearrangement links TRBV7-2 to TRBJ2-7; tentatively, D is TRBD2 (6 bases). V was pared by 5 bases and J by 0 bases, with 17 bases between. The CDR3 runs to 16 residues. In germline, CDR1 is SGHTA, CDR2 FQGNSA. The CDR3 DNA reads TGTGCCAGCAGCATCACCGGGACTTGGAGCTCCTACGAGCAGTACTTC. Its translation is CASSITGTWSSYEQYF. The full variable domain, in which reference TRBV7-2 and TRBJ2-7 provide the parts outside the CDR3, is GAGVSQSPSNKVTEKGKDVELRCDPISGHTALYWYRQSLGQGLEFLIYFQGNSAPDKSGLPSDRFSAERTGGSVSTLTIQRTQQEDSAVYLCASSITGTWSSYEQYFGPGTRLTVT.

This clonotype was seen only once. The CDR3 is CASSSGTSGGVYDEQFF. The CDR3 nucleotides are TGTGCCAGCAGTTCCGGGACTAGCGGGGGCGTTTACGATGAGCAGTTCTTC. V gene TRBV27 combines with J gene TRBJ2-1, with 14 bases aligning to TRBD2. With 4 bases clipped from V and 8 bases from J, the junction kept 10 bases outside the gene matches. The CDR3 spans 17 residues. Per germline, CDR1 MNHEY and CDR2 SMNVEV (reference sequence).

This clonotype has a count of ten or more. The chain recombines TRBV5-1 with TRBJ2-7, with D maybe TRBD2 (5 bases). The germline V and J ends were trimmed by 5 bases and 0 bases, with 15 bases remaining between them. This CDR3 comprises 15 residues. Germline V CDR1 and CDR2: SGHRS, YFSETQ. Here the CDR3 reads CASSPRSGSSYEQYF. The DNA for the CDR3 is TGCGCCAGCAGTCCCAGGAGCGGTTCCTCCTACGAGCAGTACTTC.

Comment on this clonotype: At one end the junction does not follow the germline gene, possibly because of a read error. This chain connects TRBV7-2 to TRBJ1-1; D gene ambiguous. CDR1 is SGHTA and CDR2 is FQGNSA in the germline V gene. The CDR3 length is 12 residues. CDR3 protein: CPSSLGTIEAFF. As DNA, the CDR3 is TGTCCCAGCAGCTTAGGAACAATTGAAGCTTTCTTT.

This clonotype was detected only a few times. This sequence joins TRBV7-2 and TRBJ1-4; D gene unclear. V gave up 5 bases and J gave up 8 bases, with 15 bases separating them. From germline, CDR1 is SGHTA and CDR2 FQGNSA. The CDR3 is 14 amino acids. The CDR3 DNA follows: TGTGCCAGCAGCCCACAGCGTTTTGGAGAAAAACTGTTTTTT. This translates into CASSPQRFGEKLFF.

In this sample, this clonotype turned up many times. The V and J genes are TRBV12-3 or TRBV12-4 and TRBJ2-1; no clear D. Trimming took 2 bases from V and 0 from J, leaving 11 bases between them. The CDR3 is made up of 16 amino acids. CDR3 loop: CASSLKVSISYNEQFF. The CDR3 nucleotides are TGTGCCAGCAGTTTAAAGGTTTCTATCTCCTACAATGAGCAGTTCTTC.

This clonotype was counted ten times or more. This chain connects TRBV6-5 to TRBJ1-1, with a weak D call TRBD1 (5 bases). Trimming left V 2 bases short and J 5 bases short, with 12 bases between. Looked up from germline, CDR1 is MNHEY and CDR2 is SVGAGI. The CDR3 extends over 14 amino acids. The CDR3 is CASSYGGWGTEAFF. The CDR3 DNA follows: TGTGCCAGCAGTTACGGGGGGTGGGGGACTGAAGCTTTCTTT.

Ten or more counts support this clonotype. The CDR3 is CSAYPGRVDQPQHF. The DNA for the CDR3 is TGCAGTGCTTACCCGGGCAGGGTCGATCAGCCCCAGCATTTT. V gene TRBV20-1 combines with J gene TRBJ1-5; D is perhaps TRBD1 (5 bases). The CDR3 extends over 14 amino acids. The V end lost 5 bases, the J end lost 5 bases, and 16 bases lay between the germline ends. Germline CDR1 DFQATT, CDR2 SNEGSKA (reference sequence).

The chain has TRBV5-5 and TRBJ2-2; TRBD1 aligns across 9 bases. Germline lookup yields CDR1 SGHKS and CDR2 YYEKEE (reference sequence). The junction had 5 bases not matched to a gene; V was cut back by 7 bases and J by 7 bases. The CDR3 is 13 residues long. Written as DNA, the CDR3 is TGTGCCAGCTACAGGGGGCGAGGCGGGGAGCTGTTTTTT. This gives the protein CASYRGRGGELFF.

This clonotype was counted ten times or more. This rearrangement joins TRBV28 to TRBJ2-1, with TRBD2 matching 8 bases. Germline CDR1 is MDHEN and CDR2 is SYDVKM. The CDR3 spans 17 residues. Trimming took 6 bases from V and 0 from J; bases not matched to a gene: 10. This CDR3 reads CASRKIAGTSSYNEQFF. The CDR3 nucleotides are TGTGCCAGCAGGAAAATAGCGGGGACCTCCTCCTACAATGAGCAGTTCTTC.

Concerning this clonotype itself: It may be a read error: a sequence one base away is much more abundant. The chain joins TRBV5-1 to TRBJ1-1; possibly TRBD1 for D (6 bases). CDR3 size: 15 residues. The germline V gene encodes CDR1 SGHRS and CDR2 YFSETQ. The CDR3 DNA reads as TGCGCCAGCAGCTTGGCCTGGGGGCGGAACACTGAAGCTTCCTTT. Protein product: CASSLAWGRNTEASF.

This clonotype came up many times. The chain couples TRBV12-3 or TRBV12-4 to TRBJ2-7; D is undetermined. CDR3 size: 14 residues. The V end lost 2 bases, the J end lost 6 bases, and 14 bases lay between the germline ends. The DNA for the CDR3 is TGTGCCAGCAGTTTAATCAAAGGGTCGGGCGAGCAGTACTTC. This translates into CASSLIKGSGEQYF.

This clonotype was counted ten times or more. The J gene is TRBJ2-7, the V gene TRBV5-1; 7 nucleotides agree with TRBD2. The CDR3 sequence is 14 residues long. The V and J ends lost 0 bases and 5 bases, in that order; junction bases with no gene match: 5. Germline CDR1 SGHRS, CDR2 YFSETQ. The CDR3 DNA reads as TGCGCCAGCAGCTTGGCGGGGGGAGACGACGAGCAGTACTTC. It translates to CASSLAGGDDEQYF.

This rearrangement joins TRBV12-3 or TRBV12-4 to TRBJ1-3, with D possibly matching TRBD1 (6 bases). This CDR3 has 14 residues. V shed 6 bases and J shed 9 bases, with 18 bases lying between them. The CDR3 loop is CASRSAGDFGTIYF. The CDR3 DNA follows: TGTGCCAGCAGGTCAGCAGGGGATTTTGGCACCATATATTTT.

This clonotype was detected ten times or more. The chain carries TRBV6-5 and TRBJ2-5; D call uncertain. V shed 2 bases and J shed 5 bases, with 3 bases lying between them. CDR3 length: 11 amino acids. CDR1 and CDR2 from the germline V gene are MNHEY and SVGAGI. The CDR3 DNA sequence: TGTGCCAGCAGTTACCTGGAGACCCAGTACTTC. It codes for CASSYLETQYF.

In this sample, this clonotype turned up a few times. This chain links TRBV12-3 or TRBV12-4 with TRBJ1-1; D remains ambiguous. The V gene lost 5 bases and the J gene lost 2 bases, with 9 bases spanning the gap. The CDR3 is 13 amino acids. The CDR3 sequence is CASSSHENTEAFF. In DNA, the CDR3 is TGTGCCAGCAGTAGCCACGAAAACACTGAAGCTTTCTTT.

Note on this clonotype: This may be a read error, as it is one base from a much larger clone. The chain has TRBV20-1 and TRBJ2-7; D might be TRBD1 (6 bases). The CDR3 consists of 13 residues. Per germline, CDR1 DFQATT and CDR2 SNEGSKA (reference sequence). The CDR3 loop is CSAHRTVPYEQHF. The CDR3 DNA sequence: TGCAGTGCACACCGGACAGTCCCCTACGAGCAGCACTTC.

In this sample, this clonotype turned up many times. The chain links TRBV5-6 to TRBJ1-1; weak D call: TRBD1 (5 bases). This CDR3 has 13 residues. Deletions cut 0 bases from V and 5 bases from J, with 8 bases between. The germline V gene encodes CDR1 SGHDT and CDR2 YYEEEE. CDR3 sequence (DNA): TGTGCCAGCAGCTTGGATGCAGGGACTGAAGCTTTCTTT. Translation gives CASSLDAGTEAFF.

This clonotype was seen ten or more times. This rearrangement joins TRBV7-9 to TRBJ2-5; D unclear. The CDR3 totals 12 residues. CDR1 and CDR2 from the germline V gene are SEHNR and FQNEAQ (reference sequence). Trimming pared 2 bases from V and 5 bases from J, leaving 6 bases between. In DNA form, the CDR3 reads TGTGCCAGCAGCTTACTGTCGGAGACCCAGTACTTC. Protein: CASSLLSETQYF.

This clonotype has more than one count but fewer than ten. V usage is TRBV28 and J usage is TRBJ2-1, with 9 bases aligning to TRBD2. Germline V CDR1 and CDR2: MDHEN, SYDVKM. After removal of 6 bases from V and 8 bases from J, the junction contained 5 bases not matched to a gene. This CDR3 is 13 amino acids long. The CDR3 loop reads CASSRRGGDEQFF. The DNA for the CDR3 is TGTGCCAGCAGCAGGCGGGGGGGAGATGAGCAGTTCTTC.

This clonotype has at least ten counts. The CDR3 DNA reads as TGTGCCAGCAGTTACGAGGAATATACTGAAGCTTTCTTT. Translation: CASSYEEYTEAFF. The chain is built from TRBV6-5 and TRBJ1-1; D is unclear. The length of the CDR3 is 13 residues. V gave up 2 bases and J gave up 5 bases, with 9 bases separating them. Germline V gene lookup returns CDR1 MNHEY and CDR2 SVGAGI.

This rearrangement joins TRBV5-1 to TRBJ2-7, with 7 bases matching TRBD1. The germline V gene has CDR1 SGHRS and CDR2 YFSETQ. The CDR3 has 15 residues. V was clipped by 4 bases and J by 2 bases; unmatched bases: 9. The CDR3, as DNA: TGCGCCAGCAGCCCCAGAGGACAGGAGGCCTACGAGCAGTACTTC. Protein sequence: CASSPRGQEAYEQYF.

This clonotype was seen at least ten times. J is TRBJ2-1 and V is TRBV20-1; 10 nucleotides match TRBD2. The germline gives CDR1 DFQATT, CDR2 SNEGSKA (reference sequence). Trimming at V came to 5 bases and at J to 3 bases, leaving 4 bases not matched to a gene. The CDR3 runs to 14 residues. CDR3 protein: CSAAGLADYNEQFF. The CDR3 bases are TGCAGTGCTGCCGGACTAGCGGACTACAATGAGCAGTTCTTC.

Notes on this clonotype: A much larger clone sits a single nucleotide away, making a read error possible. V is TRBV10-2 and J is TRBJ2-7; a possible D gene is TRBD2 (5 bases). Germline assignment: CDR1 WSHSY and CDR2 SAAADI. The V end lost 5 bases, the J end lost 8 bases, and 16 bases lay between the germline ends. The length of the CDR3 is 13 residues. The CDR3 spells CASSRNEYGKQYF. The CDR3 bases are TGCGCCAGCAGTCGGAACGAGTACGGGAAGCAGTACTTC.

This clonotype has just a few counts. V gene TRBV11-1 combines with J gene TRBJ1-2, with 9 nucleotides matching TRBD1. Germline values: CDR1 SGHAT, CDR2 FQDESV (reference sequence). The CDR3 extends over 15 amino acids. Unmatched junction bases numbered 9, after V lost 5 bases and J lost 5 bases. Here the CDR3 DNA reads TGTGCCAGCAGCCCCACGGACAGGGGAGTTTATGGCTACACCTTC. It specifies CASSPTDRGVYGYTF.

This clonotype occurred many times. This rearrangement joins TRBV6-1 to TRBJ1-6; D remains ambiguous. The CDR3 has 17 residues. Trimming shortened V by 6 bases and J by 2 bases, and 17 bases separated the two germline ends. Germline-derived CDR1 and CDR2 are MNHNS and SASEGT. For the CDR3, the DNA is TGTGCCAGCAGCGGAAGAGGAACCGCGGCCTATAATTCACCCCTCCACTTT. It translates to CASSGRGTAAYNSPLHF.